The 26 T cell receptor beta chains reported below all come from one sample, sequenced in a study of PD-L1 blockade in urothelial cancer. The table came from immunoSEQ multiplex PCR; TCRdb's copy has only in-frame clones and leaves some out. The data contain 45,000 to 65,000 clones, roughly 84% of them singletons. Source: PBMCs, taken around atezolizumab (anti-PD-L1) treatment. Receptors originate from a man aged 40-50 years with urothelial cancer.

The rearrangement joins TRBV2 to TRBJ2-3; 10 positions match TRBD1. V was clipped by 6 bases and J by 8 bases; unmatched bases: 11. Germline V gene sequence: CDR1 SNHLY, CDR2 FYNNEI. CDR3 length: 15 residues. This chain's CDR3 is CASSGDRGGDSTQYF. CDR3 sequence (DNA): TGTGCCAGCAGCGGGGACAGGGGAGGGGATTCTACGCAGTATTTT.

This chain joins TRBV29-1 and TRBJ2-3; D is uncertain. CDR1 SQVTM and CDR2 ANQGSEA come from the germline V gene. The CDR3 sequence is 12 residues long. V lost 3 bases to trimming and J lost 5 bases, with 9 bases between them. The CDR3 is CSVDFAQDTQYF. As DNA, the CDR3 is TGCAGCGTTGATTTTGCGCAAGATACGCAGTATTTT.

This clone was recorded a few times. The gene calls are TRBV18 and TRBJ1-4; 9 bases match TRBD1. Germline CDR1 KGHSH, CDR2 LQKENI. This CDR3 has 14 residues. V shed 5 bases, J shed 4 bases, and the junction held 2 bases outside the gene matches. CDR3 sequence reads: CASSSGQGNEKLFF. CDR3 sequence (DNA): TGTGCCAGCTCATCGGGACAGGGTAATGAAAAACTGTTTTTT. The variable domain in full, completed from reference TRBV18 and TRBJ1-4, reads NAGVMQNPRHLVRRRGQEARLRCSPMKGHSHVYWYRQLPEEGLKFMVYLQKENIIDESGMPKERFSAEFPKEGPSILRIQQVVRGDSAAYFCASSSGQGNEKLFFGSGTQLSVL.

The CDR3 spells CASSPQGAGLAGEEQYF. For the CDR3, the DNA is TGTGCCAGCAGCCCGCAGGGGGCCGGACTAGCGGGAGAAGAGCAGTACTTC. The chain links TRBV7-2 to TRBJ2-7; 13 nucleotides agree with TRBD2. The CDR3 has 17 amino acids. CDR1 and CDR2 (germline): SGHTA, FQGNSA. Germline trimming cut 5 bases from V and 7 bases from J; bases unmatched to any gene: 14.

This rearrangement joins TRBV15 to TRBJ2-4, with 11 nucleotides matching TRBD1. CDR3 length equals 15 residues. V trimming: 4 bases; J trimming: 13 bases; junction bases outside the gene matches: 12. From germline, CDR1 is LNHNV and CDR2 YYDKDF (reference sequence). The CDR3: CATSTPGTGGILQYF. The CDR3, as DNA: TGTGCCACCAGCACCCCCGGGACAGGGGGAATTTTACAGTACTTC.

This rearrangement joins TRBV5-5 to TRBJ1-3; no clear D gene. The CDR3 consists of 14 residues. CDR1 is SGHKS, CDR2 YYEKEE, per germline (reference sequence). V lost 0 bases and J lost 8, with 12 bases in between. The CDR3 reads CASSLGRPGDTIYF. In nucleotides, the CDR3 is TGTGCCAGCAGCTTGGGGCGGCCCGGGGACACCATATATTTT.

This chain joins TRBV28 and TRBJ2-6; TRBD2 matches 9 bases. V dropped 5 bases and J dropped 0; count of bases not matched to a gene: 8. The length of the CDR3 is 18 residues. Germline lookup yields CDR1 MDHEN and CDR2 SYDVKM. CDR3 nucleotides: TGTGCCAGCAGTAACCCTAGCGGGACTCTCTCTGGGGCCAACGTCCTGACTTTC. This gives the protein CASSNPSGTLSGANVLTF.

The chain recombines TRBV30 with TRBJ2-7, with D perhaps TRBD1 (5 bases). Germline CDR1 is GTSNPN and CDR2 is SVGIG (reference sequence). The CDR3 is made up of 14 amino acids. The V and J ends lost 0 bases and 0 bases respectively, with 9 bases between them. In DNA, the CDR3 is TGTGCCTGGAGTGTTAGGGGATTCTCCTACGAGCAGTACTTC. This sequence encodes CAWSVRGFSYEQYF.

The rearrangement uses TRBV28 and TRBJ2-1; 8 bases line up with TRBD2. The CDR3 is made up of 16 amino acids. In germline, CDR1 is MDHEN, CDR2 SYDVKM. Trimming cost V 3 bases and J 3 bases; bases outside gene matches: 7. CDR3 protein: CASSFDPGGDYNEQFF. In nucleotides, the CDR3 is TGTGCCAGCAGTTTCGATCCGGGGGGGGACTACAATGAGCAGTTCTTC.

The rearrangement joins TRBV18 to TRBJ2-3; D is uncertain. Trimming pared 5 bases from V and 2 bases from J, leaving 8 bases between. From germline, CDR1 is KGHSH and CDR2 LQKENI. This CDR3 has 13 amino acids. The CDR3 here is CASSASFTDTQYF. DNA for the CDR3: TGTGCCAGCTCAGCGAGTTTCACAGATACGCAGTATTTT.

The chain combines TRBV27 with TRBJ2-7, with D perhaps matching TRBD2 (6 bases). With 2 bases removed from V and 3 bases from J, the gap between germline ends came to 14 bases. Germline CDR1 reads MNHEY; CDR2 reads SMNVEV (reference sequence). The CDR3 loop spans 15 amino acids. CDR3 sequence: CASSLGGILIYEQYF. The CDR3 DNA reads as TGTGCCAGCAGTTTAGGGGGGATTCTAATCTACGAGCAGTACTTC.

The chain joins TRBV11-3 to TRBJ2-1, with 10 bases lining up with TRBD2. V was clipped by 3 bases and J by 7 bases; unmatched bases: 6. CDR3 size: 15 residues. Germline V gene lookup returns CDR1 SGHNT and CDR2 YENEEA. In DNA, the CDR3 is TGTGCCAGCAGCTTGGCTAGCGGGAGTTTTAATGAGCAGTTCTTC. Protein sequence: CASSLASGSFNEQFF.

The J gene is TRBJ2-7, the V gene TRBV27; 10 positions agree with TRBD1. This CDR3 is built from 14 residues. Germline values: CDR1 MNHEY, CDR2 SMNVEV (reference sequence). V shed 5 bases, J shed 2 bases, and the junction held 3 bases outside the gene matches. As DNA, the CDR3 is TGTGCCAGCAGTCTCGGGACAGGGGCCTACGAGCAGTACTTC. Protein: CASSLGTGAYEQYF.

The chain recombines TRBV5-4 with TRBJ2-3; the D is unclear. Germline CDR1 reads SGHNT; CDR2 reads YYREEE (reference sequence). Trimming stripped 2 bases from V and 6 bases from J, with 4 bases between. The CDR3 length is 11 residues. CDR3 in DNA: TGTGCCAGCAGCTTCGGGGATACGCAGTATTTT. Protein sequence: CASSFGDTQYF.

The rearrangement uses TRBV6-1 and TRBJ1-5; unclear D gene. CDR3 size: 13 residues. V shed 0 bases and J shed 3 bases, with 3 bases lying between them. Germline V gene lookup returns CDR1 MNHNS and CDR2 SASEGT. The CDR3 DNA is TGTGCCAGCAGTGAAGCCAACAATCAGCCCCAGCATTTT. Translation: CASSEANNQPQHF.

The chain combines TRBV5-4 with TRBJ1-2; 8 bases align to TRBD1. The trim removed 5 bases at V and 2 bases at J, leaving 2 bases unmatched. Germline loops: CDR1 SGHNT, CDR2 YYREEE (reference sequence). This CDR3 contains 13 residues. CDR3 in DNA: TGTGCCAGCAGTTGGACAGGGAACTATGGCTACACCTTC. Amino acids: CASSWTGNYGYTF.

The chain has TRBV28 and TRBJ1-3; TRBD1 matches at 10 bases. The germline gives CDR1 MDHEN, CDR2 SYDVKM. The V segment lost 5 bases and the J segment 6 bases; nucleotides outside the gene matches: 7. The CDR3 extends over 15 amino acids. The CDR3 is CASSRSTGGANTIYF. The DNA of the CDR3 is TGTGCCAGCAGTCGATCGACAGGGGGCGCAAACACCATATATTTT.

This chain uses TRBV19 with TRBJ2-4; D might be TRBD1 (7 bases). Germline V gives CDR1 LNHDA, CDR2 SQIVND (reference sequence). The CDR3 runs 14 residues. V lost 2 bases, J lost 3 bases, and 8 bases lay in between. CDR3 protein: CASSIQGGKNIQYF. The CDR3 bases are TGTGCCAGTAGTATACAGGGGGGCAAAAACATTCAGTACTTC.

The chain carries TRBV12-5 and TRBJ1-2; D unclear. The germline V and J ends were trimmed by 1 base and 6 bases, with 18 bases remaining between them. Germline lookup yields CDR1 LGHNT and CDR2 FRNRAP. The CDR3 sequence is 16 residues long. The DNA for the CDR3 is TGTGCTAGTGGTTTGGGGGGAGGATCCCCCCCCGATGGCTACACCTTC. Its protein product is CASGLGGGSPPDGYTF.

CDR3 bases: TGTGCCTGGTCACTAACAGGGGTGGGAAACACCATATATTTT. Translating gives CAWSLTGVGNTIYF. The genes are TRBV30 and TRBJ1-3, with 7 positions matching TRBD1. There are 14 residues in the CDR3. V gave up 5 bases and J gave up 4 bases; unmatched junction bases: 8. Germline CDR1 reads GTSNPN; CDR2 reads SVGIG (reference sequence).

This chain uses TRBV5-1 with TRBJ2-7; D may be TRBD2 (5 bases). The CDR3 runs to 14 residues. Germline values: CDR1 SGHRS, CDR2 YFSETQ. Trimming took 0 bases from V and 5 from J, leaving 12 bases between them. The CDR3 region is CASSLVRGGDEQYF. The CDR3 region has the DNA TGCGCCAGCAGCTTGGTTCGGGGTGGAGACGAGCAGTACTTC.

The genes are TRBV2 and TRBJ1-1; TRBD1 matches at 8 bases. The length of the CDR3 is 13 residues. J was trimmed by 11 bases and V by 7 bases; bases with no gene match: 12. Germline V gene lookup returns CDR1 SNHLY and CDR2 FYNNEI. CDR3 in amino acids: CASNRQGRSEAFF. The CDR3 DNA reads as TGTGCCAGCAACCGACAGGGGCGCAGCGAGGCTTTCTTT.

J is TRBJ2-4 and V is TRBV28; 12 bases agree with TRBD2. Per germline, CDR1 MDHEN and CDR2 SYDVKM. This CDR3 has 18 residues. Germline trimming cut 2 bases from V and 8 bases from J; bases unmatched to any gene: 13. The CDR3 protein is CASSLSSSGRAVTDIQYF. The CDR3, as DNA: TGTGCCAGCAGTTTAAGCTCTAGCGGGAGGGCCGTGACGGACATTCAGTACTTC.

V is TRBV11-2 and J is TRBJ1-1, with 7 positions matching TRBD1. This CDR3 is 17 amino acids long. CDR1 and CDR2 from the germline V gene are SGHAT and FQNNGV. V trimming: 4 bases; J trimming: 1 base; junction bases outside the gene matches: 12. The CDR3 region is CASSSDRDAVRNTEAFF. CDR3 nucleotides: TGTGCCAGCAGCTCTGACAGGGATGCCGTTCGGAACACTGAAGCTTTCTTT.

A few counts support this clone. The V gene is TRBV5-5, the J gene TRBJ2-5; D perhaps matches TRBD2 (6 bases). V gave up 0 bases and J gave up 7 bases, with 16 bases separating them. Germline CDR1 and CDR2: SGHKS and YYEKEE (reference sequence). The CDR3 extends over 15 amino acids. The CDR3 coding sequence is TGTGCCAGCAGCTTGGAGGAGGGGCGCCTAGGGACCCAGTACTTC. As protein: CASSLEEGRLGTQYF.

This chain connects TRBV7-2 to TRBJ2-7, with D tentatively TRBD1 (6 bases). The CDR3 length is 15 residues. Trimming cost V 5 bases and J 4 bases, with 18 bases left between them. Germline CDR1 and CDR2: SGHTA and FQGNSA. This CDR3 reads CASSPIQGRPYEQYF. CDR3 nucleotides: TGTGCCAGCAGCCCCATCCAGGGGCGCCCGTACGAGCAGTACTTC.